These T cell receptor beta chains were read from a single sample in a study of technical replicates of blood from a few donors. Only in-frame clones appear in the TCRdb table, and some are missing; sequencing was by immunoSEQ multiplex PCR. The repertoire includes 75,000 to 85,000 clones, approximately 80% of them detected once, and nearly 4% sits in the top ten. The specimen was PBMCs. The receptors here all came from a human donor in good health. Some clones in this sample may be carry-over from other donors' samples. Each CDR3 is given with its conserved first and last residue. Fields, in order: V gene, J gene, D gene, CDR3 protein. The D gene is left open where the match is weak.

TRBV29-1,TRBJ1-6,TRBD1,CSARTGFGNSPLHF
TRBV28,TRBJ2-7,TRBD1,CASTRDRGYEQYF
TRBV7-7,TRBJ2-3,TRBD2,CASSAGLAGRSTDTQYF
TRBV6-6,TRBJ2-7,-,CASSYSGRGKQYF
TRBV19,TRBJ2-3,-,CASFRRLGVNDTQYF
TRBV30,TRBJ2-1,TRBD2,CAWSVQTSGRDNEQFF
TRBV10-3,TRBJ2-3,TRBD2,CAIGGGWSSTDTQYF
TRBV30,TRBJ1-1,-,CAWSAREFTEAFF
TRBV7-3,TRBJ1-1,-,CASSLIIGSEAFF
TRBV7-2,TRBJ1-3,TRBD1,CASSPGQGYSGNTIYF
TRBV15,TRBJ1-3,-,CATSRDLMGRSGNTIYF
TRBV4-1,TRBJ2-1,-,CASSQAGLGEQFF
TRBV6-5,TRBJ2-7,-,CASSYGGTDPYEQYF
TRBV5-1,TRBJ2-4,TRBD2,CASPGGPGKNIQYF
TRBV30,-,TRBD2,CAWRLAGYYEQYF
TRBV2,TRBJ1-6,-,CASSPRVGNSPLHF
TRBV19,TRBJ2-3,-,CASSDRFVSDTQYF
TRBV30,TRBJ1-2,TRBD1,CAWSTPGTGENYGYTF
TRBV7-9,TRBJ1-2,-,CASSVRGDGYTF
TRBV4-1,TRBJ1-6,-,CASSQETDTGRYNSPLHF
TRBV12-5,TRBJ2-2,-,CASGASRGATGELFF
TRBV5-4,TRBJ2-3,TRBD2,CASSDRTSGGGGEGTQYF
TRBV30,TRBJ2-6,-,CAWSVGGSGANVLTF
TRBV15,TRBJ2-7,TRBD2,CATSSRTSGEDFFEQYF
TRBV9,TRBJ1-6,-,CASSPLRTLHF
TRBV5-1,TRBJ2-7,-,CASSNSWSSYEQYF
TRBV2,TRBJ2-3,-,CASSDGVADTDTQYF
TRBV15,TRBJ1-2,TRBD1,CATTPDQGAGYGYTF
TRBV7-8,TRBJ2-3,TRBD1,CASSLRQGKTDTQYF
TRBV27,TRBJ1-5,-,CASSARSLGRDNQPQHF
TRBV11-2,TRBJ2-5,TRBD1,CASSTPRGRGETQYF
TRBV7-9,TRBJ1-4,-,CASTPRTATNEKLFF
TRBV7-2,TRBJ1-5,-,CASSLNRVNQPQHF